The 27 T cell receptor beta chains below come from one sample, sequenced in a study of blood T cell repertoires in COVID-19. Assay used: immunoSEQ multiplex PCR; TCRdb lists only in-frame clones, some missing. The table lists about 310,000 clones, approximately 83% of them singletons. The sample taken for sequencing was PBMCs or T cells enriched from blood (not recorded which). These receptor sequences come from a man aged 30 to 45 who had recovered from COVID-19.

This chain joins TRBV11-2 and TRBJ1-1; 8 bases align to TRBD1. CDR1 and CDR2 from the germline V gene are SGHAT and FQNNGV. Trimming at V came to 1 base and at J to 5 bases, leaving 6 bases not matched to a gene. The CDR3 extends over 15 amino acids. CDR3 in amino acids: CASSLGTGLGTEAFF. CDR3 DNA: TGTGCCAGCAGCTTAGGGACAGGGCTGGGGACTGAAGCTTTCTTT.

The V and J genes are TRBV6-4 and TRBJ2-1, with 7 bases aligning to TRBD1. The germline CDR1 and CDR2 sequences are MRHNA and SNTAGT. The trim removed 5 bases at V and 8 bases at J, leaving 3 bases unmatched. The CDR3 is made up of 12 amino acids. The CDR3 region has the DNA TGTGCCAGCAGTTCAGACAGGGATGAGCAGTTCTTC. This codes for CASSSDRDEQFF.

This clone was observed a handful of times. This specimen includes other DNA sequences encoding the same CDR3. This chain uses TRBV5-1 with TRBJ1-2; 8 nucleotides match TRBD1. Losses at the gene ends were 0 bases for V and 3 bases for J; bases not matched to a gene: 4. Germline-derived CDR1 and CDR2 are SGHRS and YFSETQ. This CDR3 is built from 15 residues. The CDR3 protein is CASSLGQGRDYGYTF. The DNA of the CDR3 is TGCGCCAGCAGCTTGGGACAGGGGCGGGACTATGGCTACACCTTC.

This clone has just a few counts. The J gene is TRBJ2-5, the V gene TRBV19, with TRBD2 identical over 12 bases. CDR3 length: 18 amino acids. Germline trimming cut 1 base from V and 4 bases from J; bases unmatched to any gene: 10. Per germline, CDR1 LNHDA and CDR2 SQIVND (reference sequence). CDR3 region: CASSIGPASGGAGETQYF. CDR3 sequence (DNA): TGTGCCAGTAGTATAGGCCCGGCTAGCGGGGGGGCGGGAGAGACCCAGTACTTC. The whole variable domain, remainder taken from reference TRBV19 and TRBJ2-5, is DGGITQSPKYLFRKEGQNVTLSCEQNLNHDAMYWYRQDPGQGLRLIYYSQIVNDFQKGDIAEGYSVSREKKESFPLTVTSAQKNPTAFYLCASSIGPASGGAGETQYFGPGTRLLVL.

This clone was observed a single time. The CDR3 region has the DNA TGTGCCAGCAGCCCCTCTAACTATGGCTACACCTTC. Translated, it gives CASSPSNYGYTF. This chain joins TRBV11-2 and TRBJ1-2; D not resolved. Germline CDR1 and CDR2: SGHAT and FQNNGV. The V and J ends lost 5 bases and 0 bases respectively, with 4 bases between them. The CDR3 sequence is 12 residues long.

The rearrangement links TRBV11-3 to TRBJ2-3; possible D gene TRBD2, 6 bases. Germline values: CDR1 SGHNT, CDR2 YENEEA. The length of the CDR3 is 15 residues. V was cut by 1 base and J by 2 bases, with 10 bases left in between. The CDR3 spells CASSLGLGDTDTQYF. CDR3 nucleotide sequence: TGTGCCAGCAGCTTAGGACTAGGGGACACAGATACGCAGTATTTT.

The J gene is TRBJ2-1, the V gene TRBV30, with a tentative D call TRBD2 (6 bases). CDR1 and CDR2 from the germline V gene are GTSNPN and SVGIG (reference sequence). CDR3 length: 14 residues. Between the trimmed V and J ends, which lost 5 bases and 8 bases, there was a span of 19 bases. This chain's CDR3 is CAWDSLAGRDEQFF. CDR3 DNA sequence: TGTGCCTGGGACTCTTTGGCGGGAAGGGATGAGCAGTTCTTC.

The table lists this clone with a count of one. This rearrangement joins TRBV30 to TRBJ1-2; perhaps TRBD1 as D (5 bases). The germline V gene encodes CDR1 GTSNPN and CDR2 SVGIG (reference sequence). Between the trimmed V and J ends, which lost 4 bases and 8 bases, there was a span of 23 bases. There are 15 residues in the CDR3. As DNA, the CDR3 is TGTGCCTGGACCCCCCCAGGGAGGAAAGGAGCCGGCTACACCTTC. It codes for CAWTPPGRKGAGYTF.

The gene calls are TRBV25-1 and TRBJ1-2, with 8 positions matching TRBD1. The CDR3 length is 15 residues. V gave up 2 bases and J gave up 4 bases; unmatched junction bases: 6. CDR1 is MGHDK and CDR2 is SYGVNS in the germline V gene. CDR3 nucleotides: TGTGCCAGCAGTGAACCAGGACAGGGCGGCTATGGCTACACCTTC. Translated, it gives CASSEPGQGGYGYTF.

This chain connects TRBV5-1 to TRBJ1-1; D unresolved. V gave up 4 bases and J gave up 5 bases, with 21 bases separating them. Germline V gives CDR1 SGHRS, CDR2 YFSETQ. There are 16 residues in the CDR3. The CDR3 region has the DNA TGCGCCAGCAGCGACCTCCGAAGCGCAGTTTCGACTGAAGCTTTCTTT. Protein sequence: CASSDLRSAVSTEAFF. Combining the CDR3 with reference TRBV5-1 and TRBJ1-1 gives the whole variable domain KAGVTQTPRYLIKTRGQQVTLSCSPISGHRSVSWYQQTPGQGLQFLFEYFSETQRNKGNFPGRFSGRQFSNSRSEMNVSTLELGDSALYLCASSDLRSAVSTEAFFGQGTRLTVV.

CDR3 coding DNA: TGTGCCAGCAGTGGGGGCAGGGTCGTATCCTACGAGCAGTACTTC. It specifies CASSGGRVVSYEQYF. The chain carries TRBV2 and TRBJ2-7, with D perhaps TRBD1 (5 bases). Trimming took off 4 bases at V and 1 base at J, with 14 bases between the two ends. Germline-derived CDR1 and CDR2 are SNHLY and FYNNEI. The CDR3 covers 15 residues.

CDR3 bases: TGTGCCAGCAGCCAAGAGACCTCGACAGGGAATGGCTACACCTTC. As protein: CASSQETSTGNGYTF. The V call is TRBV4-2, the J call TRBJ1-2; TRBD1 agrees at 7 bases. The CDR3 covers 15 residues. V lost 0 bases to trimming and J lost 6 bases; unmatched junction nucleotides: 7. Germline V CDR1 and CDR2: LGHNA, YNFKEQ.

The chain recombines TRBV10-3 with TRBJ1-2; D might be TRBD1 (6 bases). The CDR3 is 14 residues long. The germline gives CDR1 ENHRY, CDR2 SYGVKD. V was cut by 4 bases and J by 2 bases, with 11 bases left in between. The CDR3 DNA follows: TGTGCCATCAGTGTTGGGGGCGTAAACTATGGCTACACCTTC. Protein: CAISVGGVNYGYTF.

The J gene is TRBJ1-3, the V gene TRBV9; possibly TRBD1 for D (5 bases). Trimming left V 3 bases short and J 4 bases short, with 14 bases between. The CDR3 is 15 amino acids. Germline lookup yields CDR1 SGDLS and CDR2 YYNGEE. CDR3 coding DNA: TGTGCCAGCAGCGCAGGGCGTCGCGGAGGAAACACCATATATTTT. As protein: CASSAGRRGGNTIYF.

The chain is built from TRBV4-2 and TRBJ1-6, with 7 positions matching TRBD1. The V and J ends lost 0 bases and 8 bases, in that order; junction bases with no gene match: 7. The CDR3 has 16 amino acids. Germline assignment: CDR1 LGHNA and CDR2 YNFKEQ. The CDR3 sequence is CASSQDRGTVDSPLHF. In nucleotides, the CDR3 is TGTGCCAGCAGCCAAGATCGCGGGACAGTCGATTCACCCCTCCACTTT.

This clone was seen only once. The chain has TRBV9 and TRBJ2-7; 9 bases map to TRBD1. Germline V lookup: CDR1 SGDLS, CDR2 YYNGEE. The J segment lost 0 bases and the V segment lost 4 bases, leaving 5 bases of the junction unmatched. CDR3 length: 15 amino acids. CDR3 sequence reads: CASSLGTGSSYEQYF. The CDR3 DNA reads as TGTGCCAGCAGCCTGGGGACAGGGAGCTCCTACGAGCAGTACTTC.

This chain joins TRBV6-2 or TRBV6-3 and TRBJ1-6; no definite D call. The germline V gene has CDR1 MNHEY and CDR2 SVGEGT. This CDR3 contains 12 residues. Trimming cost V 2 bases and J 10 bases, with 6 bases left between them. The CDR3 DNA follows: TGTGCCAGCAGTTACCCGGGGTCACCCCTCCACTTT. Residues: CASSYPGSPLHF.

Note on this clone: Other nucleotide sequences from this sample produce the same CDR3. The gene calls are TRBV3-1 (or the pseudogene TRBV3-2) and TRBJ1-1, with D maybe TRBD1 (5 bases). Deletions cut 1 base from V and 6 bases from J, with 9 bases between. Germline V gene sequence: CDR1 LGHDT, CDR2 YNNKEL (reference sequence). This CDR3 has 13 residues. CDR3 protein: CASSQGGGAEAFF. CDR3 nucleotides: TGTGCCAGCAGCCAAGGAGGAGGGGCTGAAGCTTTCTTT.

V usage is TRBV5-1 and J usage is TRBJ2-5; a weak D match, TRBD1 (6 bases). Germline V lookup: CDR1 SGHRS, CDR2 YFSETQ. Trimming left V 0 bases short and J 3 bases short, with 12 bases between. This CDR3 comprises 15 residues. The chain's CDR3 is CASSLVFSGEETQYF. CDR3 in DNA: TGCGCCAGCAGCTTGGTTTTTTCAGGGGAAGAGACCCAGTACTTC.

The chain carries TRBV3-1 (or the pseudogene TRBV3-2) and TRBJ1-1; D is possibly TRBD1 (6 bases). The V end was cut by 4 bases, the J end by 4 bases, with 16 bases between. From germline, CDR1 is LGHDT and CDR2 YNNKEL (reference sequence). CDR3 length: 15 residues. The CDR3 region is CASSPHPPTGTEAFF. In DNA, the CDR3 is TGTGCCAGCAGCCCCCACCCACCGACAGGCACTGAAGCTTTCTTT.

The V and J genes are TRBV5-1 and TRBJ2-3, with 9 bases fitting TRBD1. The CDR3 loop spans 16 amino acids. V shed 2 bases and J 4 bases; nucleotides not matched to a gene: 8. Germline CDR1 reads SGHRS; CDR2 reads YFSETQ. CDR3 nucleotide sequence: TGCGCCAGCAGCTTACCGACAGGGGGGTCGGCAGATACGCAGTATTTT. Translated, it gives CASSLPTGGSADTQYF.

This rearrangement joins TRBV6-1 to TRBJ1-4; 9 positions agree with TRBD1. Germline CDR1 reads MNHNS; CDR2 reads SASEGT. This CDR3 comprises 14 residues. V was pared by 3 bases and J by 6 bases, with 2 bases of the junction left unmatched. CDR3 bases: TGTGCCAGCAGTGACGACAGGGGGTATGAAAAACTGTTTTTT. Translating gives CASSDDRGYEKLFF.

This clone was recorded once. The CDR3 sequence: CASSLAAGFLGQPQHF. The CDR3 DNA reads TGTGCCAGCAGCTTAGCGGCGGGGTTCTTAGGTCAGCCCCAGCATTTT. The rearrangement links TRBV7-6 to TRBJ1-5; no reliable D call. The CDR3 spans 16 residues. Germline loops: CDR1 SGHVS, CDR2 FNYEAQ. The ends were cut back, 0 bases at V and 6 bases at J, with 15 bases in the middle.

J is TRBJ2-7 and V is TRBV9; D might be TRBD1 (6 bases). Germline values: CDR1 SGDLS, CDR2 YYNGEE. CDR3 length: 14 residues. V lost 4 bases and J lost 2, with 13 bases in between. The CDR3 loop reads CASSPRQEAYEQYF. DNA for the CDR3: TGTGCCAGCAGCCCCAGACAGGAGGCCTACGAGCAGTACTTC.

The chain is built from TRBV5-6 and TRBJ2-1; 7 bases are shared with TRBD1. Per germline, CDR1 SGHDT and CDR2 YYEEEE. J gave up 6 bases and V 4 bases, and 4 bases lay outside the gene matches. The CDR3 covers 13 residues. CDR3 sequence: CASSLGTVNEQFF. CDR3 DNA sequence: TGTGCCAGCAGCCTTGGGACAGTCAATGAGCAGTTCTTC.

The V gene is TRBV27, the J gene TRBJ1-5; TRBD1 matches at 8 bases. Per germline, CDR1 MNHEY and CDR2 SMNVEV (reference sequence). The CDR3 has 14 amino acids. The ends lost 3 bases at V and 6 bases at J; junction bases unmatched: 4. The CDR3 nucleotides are TGTGCCAGCAGTTTTCAGGGGGCGATTCAGCCCCAGCATTTT. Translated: CASSFQGAIQPQHF.

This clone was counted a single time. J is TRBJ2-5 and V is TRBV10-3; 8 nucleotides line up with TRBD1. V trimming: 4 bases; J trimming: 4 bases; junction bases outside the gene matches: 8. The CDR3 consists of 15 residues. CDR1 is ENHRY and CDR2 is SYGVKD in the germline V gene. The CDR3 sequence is CAISVTLDRVETQYF. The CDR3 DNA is TGTGCCATCAGTGTTACCTTGGACAGGGTAGAGACCCAGTACTTC.